This T cell receptor beta chain appears in the sequencing data of a study of metastatic and nonmetastatic thyroid tumors. Study in general: Patients with malignant and benign thyroid disease provided blood and tumor or nodule tissue, whose repertoires were compared.

Per the original methods: Building a distant-metastasis classifier for papillary thyroid cancer drew on CDR3 differences across clinicopathological groups. TCRdb re-called clones via MiXCR from the PCR reads. The V and J calls follow TCRdb's processing rather than the paper's. The sample has just over 20,000 clones; about 12% are singletons. None of the patients had undergone any treatment ahead of thyroid surgery. There are many counts of this clone. Its antigen is still unknown. Notes on the study in general: TCR beta diversity was reportedly significantly higher in malignant thyroid tumors than benign nodules, in blood and tumor.

Specimen: blood. This TCR came from a male donor with papillary thyroid cancer or a benign thyroid nodule (not recorded which). Some clones in this sample may be carry-over from other donors' samples.

CDR3 region: CASSVGTSGYTDTQYF. In nucleotides, the CDR3 is TGCGCCAGCAGCGTCGGGACTAGCGGGTACACAGATACGCAGTATTTT. This sequence joins TRBV5-1 and TRBJ2-3; 12 nucleotides match TRBD2. The CDR3 consists of 16 residues. Germline V lookup: CDR1 SGHRS, CDR2 YFSETQ. The J segment lost 2 bases and the V segment lost 4 bases, leaving 5 bases of the junction unmatched.